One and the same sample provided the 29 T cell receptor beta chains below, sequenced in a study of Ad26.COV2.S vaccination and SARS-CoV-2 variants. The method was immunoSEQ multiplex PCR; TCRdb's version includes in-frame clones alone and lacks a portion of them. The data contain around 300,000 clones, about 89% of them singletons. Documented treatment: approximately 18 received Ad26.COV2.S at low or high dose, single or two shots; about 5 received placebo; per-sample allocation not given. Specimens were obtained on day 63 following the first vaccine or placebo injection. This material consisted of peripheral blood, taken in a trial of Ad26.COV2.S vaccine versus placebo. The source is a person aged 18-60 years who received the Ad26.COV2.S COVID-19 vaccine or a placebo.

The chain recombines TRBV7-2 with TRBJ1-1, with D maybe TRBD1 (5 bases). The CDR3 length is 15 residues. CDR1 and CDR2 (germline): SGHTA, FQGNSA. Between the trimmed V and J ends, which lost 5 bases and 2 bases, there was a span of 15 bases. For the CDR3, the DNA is TGTGCCAGCAGCATATTCCGGGGCCCCAACACTGAAGCTTTCTTT. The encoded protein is CASSIFRGPNTEAFF.

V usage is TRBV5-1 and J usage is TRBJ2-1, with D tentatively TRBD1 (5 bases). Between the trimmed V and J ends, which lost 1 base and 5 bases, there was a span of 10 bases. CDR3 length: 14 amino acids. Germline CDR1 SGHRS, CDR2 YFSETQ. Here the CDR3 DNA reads TGCGCCAGCAGCTTGTTCGCAGGGAACAATGAGCAGTTCTTC. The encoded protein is CASSLFAGNNEQFF.

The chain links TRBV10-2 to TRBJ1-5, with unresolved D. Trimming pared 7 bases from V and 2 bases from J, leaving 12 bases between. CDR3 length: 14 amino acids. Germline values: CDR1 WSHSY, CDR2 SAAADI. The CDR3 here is CASTEGFRNQPQHF. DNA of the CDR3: TGCGCCAGCACGGAAGGGTTCCGCAATCAGCCCCAGCATTTT.

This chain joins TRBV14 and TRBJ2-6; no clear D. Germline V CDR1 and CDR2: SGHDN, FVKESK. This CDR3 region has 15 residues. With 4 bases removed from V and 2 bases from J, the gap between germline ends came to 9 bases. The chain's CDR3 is CASSPGWAGANVLTF. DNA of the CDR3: TGTGCCAGCAGCCCGGGTTGGGCTGGGGCCAACGTCCTGACTTTC.

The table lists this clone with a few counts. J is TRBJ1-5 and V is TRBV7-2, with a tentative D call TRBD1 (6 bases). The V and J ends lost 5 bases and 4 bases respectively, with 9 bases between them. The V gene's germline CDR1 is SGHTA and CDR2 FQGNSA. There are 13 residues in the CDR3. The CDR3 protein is CASSGGGNQPQHF. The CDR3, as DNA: TGTGCCAGCAGCGGAGGGGGGAATCAGCCCCAGCATTTT.

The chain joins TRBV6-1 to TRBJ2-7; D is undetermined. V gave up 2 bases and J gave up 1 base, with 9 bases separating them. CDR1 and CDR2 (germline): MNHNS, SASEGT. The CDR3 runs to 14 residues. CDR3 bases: TGTGCCAGCAGTGAACAATCAGCTTCCTACGAGCAGTACTTC. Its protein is CASSEQSASYEQYF.

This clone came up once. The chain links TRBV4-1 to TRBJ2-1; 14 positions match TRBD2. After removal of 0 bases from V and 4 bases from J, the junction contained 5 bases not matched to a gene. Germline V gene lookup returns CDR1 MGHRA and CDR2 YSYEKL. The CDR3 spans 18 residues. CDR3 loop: CASSQEARLAGGYNEQFF. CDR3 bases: TGCGCCAGCAGCCAAGAAGCCAGACTAGCGGGAGGGTACAATGAGCAGTTCTTC.

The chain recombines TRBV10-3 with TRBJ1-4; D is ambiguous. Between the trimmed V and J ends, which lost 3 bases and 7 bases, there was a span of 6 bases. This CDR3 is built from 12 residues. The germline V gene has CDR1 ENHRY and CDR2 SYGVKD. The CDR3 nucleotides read TGTGCCATCAGTGACTTCGGTGAAAAACTGTTTTTT. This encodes CAISDFGEKLFF.

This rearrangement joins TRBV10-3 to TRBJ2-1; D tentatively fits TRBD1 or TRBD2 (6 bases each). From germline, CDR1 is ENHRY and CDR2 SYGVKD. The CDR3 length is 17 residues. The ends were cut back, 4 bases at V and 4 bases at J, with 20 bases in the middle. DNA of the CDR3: TGTGCCATCAGTGCGGGGATTGGAAGGGGGACTTACAATGAGCAGTTCTTC. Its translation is CAISAGIGRGTYNEQFF.

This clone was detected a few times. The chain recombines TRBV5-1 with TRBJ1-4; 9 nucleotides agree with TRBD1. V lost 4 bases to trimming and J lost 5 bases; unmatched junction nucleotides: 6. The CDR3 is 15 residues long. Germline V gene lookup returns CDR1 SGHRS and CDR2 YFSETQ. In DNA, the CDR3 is TGCGCCAGCAGCCCGGCAGGACAGGGGAATGAAAAACTGTTTTTT. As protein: CASSPAGQGNEKLFF.

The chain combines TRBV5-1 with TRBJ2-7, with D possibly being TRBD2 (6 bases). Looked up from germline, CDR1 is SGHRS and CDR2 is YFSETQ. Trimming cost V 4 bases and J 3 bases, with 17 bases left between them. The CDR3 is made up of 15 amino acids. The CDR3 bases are TGCGCCAGCAGCATCACCGGGACGGGGGACTACGAGCAGTACTTC. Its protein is CASSITGTGDYEQYF.

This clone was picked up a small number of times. Here the CDR3 reads CASSYMRTGAITGELFF. CDR3 nucleotides: TGTGCCAGCAGTTACATGAGAACAGGGGCTATCACCGGGGAGCTGTTTTTT. The chain uses TRBV6-2 or TRBV6-3 and TRBJ2-2, with 7 bases fitting TRBD1. CDR3 size: 17 residues. The germline V gene encodes CDR1 MNHEY and CDR2 SVGEGT. The junction had 10 bases not matched to a gene; V was cut back by 2 bases and J by 4 bases.

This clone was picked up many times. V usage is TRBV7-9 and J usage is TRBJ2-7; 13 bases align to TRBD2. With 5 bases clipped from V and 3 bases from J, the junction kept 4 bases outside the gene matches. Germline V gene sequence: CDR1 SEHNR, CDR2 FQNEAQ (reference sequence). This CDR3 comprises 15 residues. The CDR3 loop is CASSPRTSGGYEQYF. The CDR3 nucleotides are TGTGCCAGCAGCCCCCGGACTAGCGGGGGCTACGAGCAGTACTTC.

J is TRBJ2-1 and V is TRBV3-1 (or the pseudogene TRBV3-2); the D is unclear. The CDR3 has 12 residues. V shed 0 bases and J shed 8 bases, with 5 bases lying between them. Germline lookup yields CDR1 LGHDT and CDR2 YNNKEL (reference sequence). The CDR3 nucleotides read TGTGCCAGCAGCCAAGATTTGGATGAGCAGTTCTTC. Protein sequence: CASSQDLDEQFF.

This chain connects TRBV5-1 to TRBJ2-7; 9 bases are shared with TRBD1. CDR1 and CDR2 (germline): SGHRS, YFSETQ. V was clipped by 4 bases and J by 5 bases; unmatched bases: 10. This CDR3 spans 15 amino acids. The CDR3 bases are TGCGCCAGCAGCCTGCTACCGGGACAGGGTGACGAGCAGTACTTC. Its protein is CASSLLPGQGDEQYF.

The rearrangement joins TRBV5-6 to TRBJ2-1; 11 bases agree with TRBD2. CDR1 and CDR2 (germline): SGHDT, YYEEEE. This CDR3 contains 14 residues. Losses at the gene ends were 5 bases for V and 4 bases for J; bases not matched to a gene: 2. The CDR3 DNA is TGTGCCAGCAGGTGGACTAGCGGGTACAATGAGCAGTTCTTC. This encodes CASRWTSGYNEQFF.

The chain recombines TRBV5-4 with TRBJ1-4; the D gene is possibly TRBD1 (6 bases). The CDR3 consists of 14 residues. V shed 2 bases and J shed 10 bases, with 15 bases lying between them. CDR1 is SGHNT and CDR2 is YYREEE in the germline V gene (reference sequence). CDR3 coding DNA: TGTGCCAGCAGCTTACAGGGCAGGGATGGAAAACTGTTTTTT. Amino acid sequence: CASSLQGRDGKLFF.

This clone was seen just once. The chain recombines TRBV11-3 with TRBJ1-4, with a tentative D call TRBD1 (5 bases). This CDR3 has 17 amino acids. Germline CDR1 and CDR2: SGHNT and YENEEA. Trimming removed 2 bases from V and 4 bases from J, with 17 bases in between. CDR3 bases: TGTGCCAGCAGCTTAAGACCGGGGACGGCCATTAATGAAAAACTGTTTTTT. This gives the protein CASSLRPGTAINEKLFF.

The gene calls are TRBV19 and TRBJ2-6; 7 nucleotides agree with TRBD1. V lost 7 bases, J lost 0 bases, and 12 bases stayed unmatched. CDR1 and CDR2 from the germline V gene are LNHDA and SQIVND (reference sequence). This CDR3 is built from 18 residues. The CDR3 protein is CASTPNRGVHSGANVLTF. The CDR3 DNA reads TGTGCCAGTACCCCAAACAGGGGAGTCCACTCTGGGGCCAACGTCCTGACTTTC.

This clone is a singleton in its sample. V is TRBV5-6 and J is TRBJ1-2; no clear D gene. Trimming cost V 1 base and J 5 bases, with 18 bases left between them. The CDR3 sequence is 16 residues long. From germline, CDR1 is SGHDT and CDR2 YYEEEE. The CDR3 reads CASSLTVRTLRYGYTF. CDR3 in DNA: TGTGCCAGCAGCTTGACAGTCCGCACTTTACGGTATGGCTACACCTTC.

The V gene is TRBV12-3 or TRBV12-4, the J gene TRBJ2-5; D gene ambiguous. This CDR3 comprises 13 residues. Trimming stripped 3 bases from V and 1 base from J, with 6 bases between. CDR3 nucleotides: TGTGCCAGCAGTTTTTCTCTCCAAGAGACCCAGTACTTC. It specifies CASSFSLQETQYF.

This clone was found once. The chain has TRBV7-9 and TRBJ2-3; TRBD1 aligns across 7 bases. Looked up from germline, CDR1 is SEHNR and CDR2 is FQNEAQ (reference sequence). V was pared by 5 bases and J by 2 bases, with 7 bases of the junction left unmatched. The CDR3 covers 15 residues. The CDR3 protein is CASSHWDSNTDTQYF. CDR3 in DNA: TGTGCCAGCAGCCATTGGGACAGCAACACAGATACGCAGTATTTT.

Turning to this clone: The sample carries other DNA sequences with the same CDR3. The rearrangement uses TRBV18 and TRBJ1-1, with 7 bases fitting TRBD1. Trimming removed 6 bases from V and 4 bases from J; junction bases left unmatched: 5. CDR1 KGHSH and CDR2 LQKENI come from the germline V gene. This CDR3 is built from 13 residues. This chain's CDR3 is CASSRTGATEAFF. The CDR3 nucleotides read TGTGCCAGCTCTCGGACAGGCGCCACTGAAGCTTTCTTT.

The CDR3 loop reads CATSREEGQARYGYTF. In DNA form, the CDR3 reads TGTGCCACCAGCAGAGAAGAGGGACAGGCCCGCTATGGCTACACCTTC. The chain has TRBV15 and TRBJ1-2, with TRBD1 matching over 8 bases. CDR1 is LNHNV and CDR2 is YYDKDF in the germline V gene (reference sequence). The CDR3 extends over 16 amino acids. Trimming removed 0 bases from V and 4 bases from J; junction bases left unmatched: 7. The whole variable domain, remainder taken from reference TRBV15 and TRBJ1-2, is DAMVIQNPRYQVTQFGKPVTLSCSQTLNHNVMYWYQQKSSQAPKLLFHYYDKDFNNEADTPDNFQSRRPNTSFCFLDIRSPGLGDTAMYLCATSREEGQARYGYTFGSGTRLTVV.

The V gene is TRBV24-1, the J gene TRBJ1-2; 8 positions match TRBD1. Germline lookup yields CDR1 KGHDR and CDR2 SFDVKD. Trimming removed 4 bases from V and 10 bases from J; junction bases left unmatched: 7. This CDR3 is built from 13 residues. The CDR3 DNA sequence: TGTGCCACCAGTGACCCCGGGACAGGAACCTACACCTTC. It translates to CATSDPGTGTYTF.

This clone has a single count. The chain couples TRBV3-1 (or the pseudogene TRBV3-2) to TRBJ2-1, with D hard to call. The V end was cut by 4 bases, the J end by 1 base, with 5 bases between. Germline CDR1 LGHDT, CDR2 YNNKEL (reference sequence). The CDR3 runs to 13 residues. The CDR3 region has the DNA TGTGCCAGCAGCCCCGGATCCTACAATGAGCAGTTCTTC. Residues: CASSPGSYNEQFF.

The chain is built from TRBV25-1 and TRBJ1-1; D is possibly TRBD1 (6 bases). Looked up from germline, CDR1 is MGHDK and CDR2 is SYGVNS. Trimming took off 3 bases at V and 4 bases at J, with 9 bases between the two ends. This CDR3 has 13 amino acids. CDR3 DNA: TGTGCCAGCAGTGATGGGACAACCACTGAAGCTTTCTTT. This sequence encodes CASSDGTTTEAFF.

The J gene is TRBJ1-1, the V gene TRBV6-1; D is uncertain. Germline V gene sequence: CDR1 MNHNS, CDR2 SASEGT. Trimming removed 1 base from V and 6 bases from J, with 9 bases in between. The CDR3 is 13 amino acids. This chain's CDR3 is CASSEVGRSEAFF. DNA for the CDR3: TGTGCCAGCAGTGAAGTAGGGAGGTCTGAAGCTTTCTTT.

The CDR3 sequence is CASSQDTGGEQYF. The CDR3 DNA reads as TGTGCCAGCAGCCAAGATACGGGTGGGGAGCAGTACTTC. This chain connects TRBV14 to TRBJ2-7; unclear D gene. The V and J ends lost 0 bases and 7 bases respectively, with 10 bases between them. CDR3 size: 13 residues. The germline CDR1 and CDR2 sequences are SGHDN and FVKESK.